This T cell receptor beta chain was sequenced in a study of response to subunit inactivated influenza vaccine. The germline V gene encodes CDR1 DFQATT and CDR2 SNEGSKA (reference sequence). The CDR3 runs 13 residues. The ends were cut back, 3 bases at V and 2 bases at J, with 9 bases in the middle. This clonotype was counted between two and nine times. Using its own MiXCR run on the RT-PCR reads, TCRdb lists one record per CDR3 protein. Among about 540,000 distinct CDR3 sequences, under 25% were seen once, and the ten largest hold 2.5% to 3%. These data also formed part of another study, on T cells expressing NK-cell markers. That work states: It was by 5'RACE template switching with UMIs that TCR beta cDNA was made.

The V gene is TRBV20-1, the J gene TRBJ2-3; TRBD1 might be the D (5 bases). This sequence originates from a man in his forties or fifties who received an inactivated influenza vaccine. The sample in question was CD4+ T cells sorted from PBMCs, obtained 12 days after vaccination. The CDR3 reads CSARTDPTDTQYF. The CDR3, as DNA: TGCAGTGCTAGGACAGACCCCACAGATACGCAGTATTTT.